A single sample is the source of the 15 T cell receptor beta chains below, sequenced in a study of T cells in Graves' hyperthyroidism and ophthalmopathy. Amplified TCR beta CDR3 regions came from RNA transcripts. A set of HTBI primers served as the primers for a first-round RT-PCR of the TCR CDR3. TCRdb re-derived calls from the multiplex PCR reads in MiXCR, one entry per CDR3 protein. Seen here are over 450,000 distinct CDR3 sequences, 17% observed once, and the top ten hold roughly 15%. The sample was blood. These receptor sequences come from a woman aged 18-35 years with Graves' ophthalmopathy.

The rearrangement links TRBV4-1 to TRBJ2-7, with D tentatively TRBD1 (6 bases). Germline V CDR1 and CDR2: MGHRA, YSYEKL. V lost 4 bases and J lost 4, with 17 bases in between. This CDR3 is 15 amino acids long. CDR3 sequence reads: CASSPGLTGPYEQYF. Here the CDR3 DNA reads TGCGCCAGCAGCCCAGGGCTGACAGGACCGTACGAGCAGTACTTC.

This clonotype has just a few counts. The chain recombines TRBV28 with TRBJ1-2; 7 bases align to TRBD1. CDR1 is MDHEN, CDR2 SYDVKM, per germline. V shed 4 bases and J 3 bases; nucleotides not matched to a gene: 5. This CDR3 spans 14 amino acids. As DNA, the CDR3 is TGTGCCAGCAGTTCTACCACAGGGGACTATGGCTACACCTTC. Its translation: CASSSTTGDYGYTF.

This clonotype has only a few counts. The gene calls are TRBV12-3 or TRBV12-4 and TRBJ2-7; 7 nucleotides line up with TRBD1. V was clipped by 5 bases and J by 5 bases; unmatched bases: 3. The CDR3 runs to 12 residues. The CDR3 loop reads CASSPGTDEQYF. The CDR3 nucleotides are TGTGCCAGCAGTCCCGGGACAGACGAGCAGTACTTC.

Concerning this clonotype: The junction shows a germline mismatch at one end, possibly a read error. This CDR3 is CASKRGGANTVELFF. CDR3 sequence (DNA): TGTGCCAGCAAACGAGGGGGGGCGAACACCGTGGAGCTGTTTTTT. V and J are TRBV28 and TRBJ2-2; perhaps TRBD2 as D (7 bases). Germline CDR1 reads MDHEN; CDR2 reads SYDVKM. The CDR3 is 15 residues long.

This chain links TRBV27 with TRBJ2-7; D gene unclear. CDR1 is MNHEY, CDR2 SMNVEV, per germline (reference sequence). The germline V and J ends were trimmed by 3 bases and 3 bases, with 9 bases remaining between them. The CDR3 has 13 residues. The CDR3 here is CASSFLPNYEQYF. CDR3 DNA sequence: TGTGCCAGCAGTTTCCTACCTAACTACGAGCAGTACTTC.

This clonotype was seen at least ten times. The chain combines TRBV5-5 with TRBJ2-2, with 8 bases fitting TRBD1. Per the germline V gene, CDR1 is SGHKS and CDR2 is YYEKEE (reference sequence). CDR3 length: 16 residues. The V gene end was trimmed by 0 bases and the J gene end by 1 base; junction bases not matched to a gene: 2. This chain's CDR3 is CASSLDGTGNTGELFF. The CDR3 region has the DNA TGTGCCAGCAGCTTGGACGGGACAGGGAACACCGGGGAGCTGTTTTTT. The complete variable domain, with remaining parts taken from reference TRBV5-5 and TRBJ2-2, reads DAGVTQSPTHLIKTRGQQVTLRCSPISGHKSVSWYQQVLGQGPQFIFQYYEKEERGRGNFPDRFSARQFPNYSSELNVNALLLGDSALYLCASSLDGTGNTGELFFGEGSRLTVL.

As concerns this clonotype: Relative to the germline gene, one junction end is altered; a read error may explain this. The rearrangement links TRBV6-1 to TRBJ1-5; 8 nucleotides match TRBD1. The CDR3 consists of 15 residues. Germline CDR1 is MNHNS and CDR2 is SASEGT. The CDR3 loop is CASRMDRAGNHPQHF. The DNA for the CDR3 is TGTGCCAGCAGGATGGACAGGGCTGGCAATCACCCCCAGCATTTT.

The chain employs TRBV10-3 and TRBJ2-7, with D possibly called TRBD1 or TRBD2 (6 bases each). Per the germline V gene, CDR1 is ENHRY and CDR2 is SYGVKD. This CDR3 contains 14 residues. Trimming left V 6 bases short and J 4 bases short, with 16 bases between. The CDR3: CAISDPTGRYEQYF. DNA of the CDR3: TGTGCCATCAGCGACCCCACAGGGAGGTACGAGCAGTACTTC.

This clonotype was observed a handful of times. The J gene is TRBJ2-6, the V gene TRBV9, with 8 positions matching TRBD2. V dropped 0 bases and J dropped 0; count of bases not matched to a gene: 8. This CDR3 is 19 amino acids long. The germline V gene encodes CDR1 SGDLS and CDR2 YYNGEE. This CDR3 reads CASSVAREGLPSGANVLTF. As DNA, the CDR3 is TGTGCCAGCAGCGTAGCTCGGGAGGGGCTTCCCTCTGGGGCCAACGTCCTGACTTTC. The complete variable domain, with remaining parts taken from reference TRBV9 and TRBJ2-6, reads DSGVTQTPKHLITATGQRVTLRCSPRSGDLSVYWYQQSLDQGLQFLIQYYNGEERAKGNILERFSAQQFPDLHSELNLSSLELGDSALYFCASSVAREGLPSGANVLTFGAGSRLTVL.

The CDR3 region has the DNA TGCGCCAGCAGCCTCCGTCAAGGGGACGAGCAGTACTTC. It translates to CASSLRQGDEQYF. The rearrangement joins TRBV4-1 to TRBJ2-7, with D possibly matching TRBD1 (5 bases). Trimming took off 4 bases at V and 5 bases at J, with 12 bases between the two ends. Germline V gene data show CDR1 as MGHRA and CDR2 as YSYEKL. The CDR3 is 13 amino acids.

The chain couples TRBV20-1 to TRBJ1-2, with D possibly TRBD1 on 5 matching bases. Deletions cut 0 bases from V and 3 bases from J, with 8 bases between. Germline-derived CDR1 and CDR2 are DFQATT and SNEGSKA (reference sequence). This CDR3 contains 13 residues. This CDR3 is CSARDRVDYGYTF. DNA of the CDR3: TGCAGTGCTAGAGACAGGGTGGACTATGGCTACACCTTC.

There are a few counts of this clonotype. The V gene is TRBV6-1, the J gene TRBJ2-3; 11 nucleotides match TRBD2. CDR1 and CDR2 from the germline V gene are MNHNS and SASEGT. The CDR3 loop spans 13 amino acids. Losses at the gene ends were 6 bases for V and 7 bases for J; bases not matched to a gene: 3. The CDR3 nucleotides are TGTGCCAGCAGCGGGACTAGCGGTAATACGCAGTATTTT. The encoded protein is CASSGTSGNTQYF.

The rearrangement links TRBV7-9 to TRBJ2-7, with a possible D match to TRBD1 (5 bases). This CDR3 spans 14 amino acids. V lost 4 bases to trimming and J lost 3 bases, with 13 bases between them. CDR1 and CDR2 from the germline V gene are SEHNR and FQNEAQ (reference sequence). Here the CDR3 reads CASSSQQGYYEQYF. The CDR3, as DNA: TGTGCCAGCAGCTCGCAGCAGGGATACTACGAGCAGTACTTC.

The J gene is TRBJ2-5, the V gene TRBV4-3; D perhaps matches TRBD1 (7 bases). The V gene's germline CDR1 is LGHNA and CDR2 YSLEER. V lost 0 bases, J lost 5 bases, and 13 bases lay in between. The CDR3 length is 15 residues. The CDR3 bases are TGCGCCAGCAGCCAAGAAGGAGGGGGCTGGGAGACCCAGTACTTC. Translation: CASSQEGGGWETQYF.

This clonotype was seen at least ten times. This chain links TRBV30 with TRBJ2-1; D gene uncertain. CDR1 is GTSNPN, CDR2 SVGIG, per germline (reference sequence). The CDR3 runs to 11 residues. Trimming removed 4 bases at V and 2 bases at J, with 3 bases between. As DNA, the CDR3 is TGTGCCTGGATTGCCTACAATGAGCAGTTCTTC. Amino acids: CAWIAYNEQFF.